A single sample is the source of the 24 T cell receptor beta chains below, sequenced in a study of T-cell reconstitution after alpha-beta-depleted transplantation in children. The TCRbeta library incorporated unique molecular identifiers. TCRdb processed the PCR reads anew with MiXCR; each CDR3 protein has one entry. The table records approximately 80,000 distinct CDR3 sequences, roughly 13% of them present only once. Source: PBMCs, mostly from graft donor cells, taken 180 days after TCRalphabeta/CD19-depleted stem cell transplant. The receptors were gathered from a male patient between 2 and 15 years old who had a stem cell transplant for acute lymphoblastic leukemia, so the T cells may come from the graft donor.

The chain joins TRBV5-1 to TRBJ1-1; D unresolved. Germline assignment: CDR1 SGHRS and CDR2 YFSETQ. The CDR3 length is 11 residues. V lost 5 bases and J lost 4, with 6 bases in between. CDR3 coding DNA: TGCGCCAGCAGTGAGGCCACTGAAGCTTTCTTT. Translated, it gives CASSEATEAFF.

This clonotype has only a few counts. This rearrangement joins TRBV15 to TRBJ2-7; TRBD1 aligns across 7 bases. The CDR3 is made up of 11 amino acids. The germline V gene encodes CDR1 LNHNV and CDR2 YYDKDF (reference sequence). Trimming at V came to 8 bases and at J to 2 bases, leaving 0 bases not matched to a gene. CDR3 sequence reads: CATGTAYEQYF. The CDR3 nucleotides read TGTGCCACCGGGACAGCCTACGAGCAGTACTTC. The full variable domain, completed using reference TRBV15 and TRBJ2-7, is DAMVIQNPRYQVTQFGKPVTLSCSQTLNHNVMYWYQQKSSQAPKLLFHYYDKDFNNEADTPDNFQSRRPNTSFCFLDIRSPGLGDTAMYLCATGTAYEQYFGPGTRLTVT.

This clonotype was seen more than once but under ten times. The chain uses TRBV20-1 and TRBJ1-2, with TRBD1 identical over 10 bases. J lost 2 bases, V lost 3 bases, and 6 bases had no gene match. The CDR3 sequence is 15 residues long. Germline V gene data show CDR1 as DFQATT and CDR2 as SNEGSKA (reference sequence). The CDR3 DNA follows: TGCAGTGCTAGGGACAGGGGGAGACGAAACTATGGCTACACCTTC. The encoded protein is CSARDRGRRNYGYTF.

This sequence joins TRBV7-9 and TRBJ2-1; no firm D call. CDR1 SEHNR and CDR2 FQNEAQ come from the germline V gene (reference sequence). The V end was cut by 8 bases, the J end by 0 bases, with 17 bases between. The CDR3 is 16 amino acids. Written as DNA, the CDR3 is TGTGCCAGCCTTAATCCCTTGCGTAGCTCCTACAATGAGCAGTTCTTC. This encodes CASLNPLRSSYNEQFF.

The table lists this clonotype with a few counts. The rearrangement links TRBV5-5 to TRBJ2-6; D remains unclear. Between the trimmed V and J ends, which lost 0 bases and 8 bases, there was a span of 6 bases. Germline loops: CDR1 SGHKS, CDR2 YYEKEE (reference sequence). The CDR3 has 13 amino acids. The chain's CDR3 is CASSLELTNVLTF. DNA of the CDR3: TGTGCCAGCAGCTTGGAGCTTACCAACGTCCTGACTTTC.

In this sample, this clonotype turned up a few times. The chain combines TRBV13 with TRBJ1-2, with unresolved D. The V gene's germline CDR1 is PRHDT and CDR2 FYEKMQ (reference sequence). The V end lost 1 base, the J end lost 1 base, and 1 base lay between the germline ends. The CDR3 is 12 amino acids. CDR3 nucleotides: TGTGCCAGCAGCTTAGATAACTATGGCTACACCTTC. It codes for CASSLDNYGYTF.

V is TRBV21-1 and J is TRBJ2-7. TRBV21-1 is designated a pseudogene. This CDR3 region has 14 residues. The CDR3 loop reads CASSKAVVAYEQYF. CDR3 nucleotide sequence: TGTGCCAGCAGCAAAGCGGTAGTGGCCTACGAGCAGTACTTC.

This chain connects TRBV28 to TRBJ2-2; 7 bases map to TRBD2. J lost 2 bases, V lost 1 base, and 10 bases had no gene match. The germline gives CDR1 MDHEN, CDR2 SYDVKM. The CDR3 consists of 18 residues. The CDR3 DNA sequence: TGTGCCAGCAGTTTATACCCCCCGGAGGGACTAAACACCGGGGAGCTGTTTTTT. Its protein product is CASSLYPPEGLNTGELFF.

This clonotype was recorded a few times. The chain employs TRBV7-2 and TRBJ2-1; a weak D match, TRBD1 (5 bases). Germline V lookup: CDR1 SGHTA, CDR2 FQGNSA. The CDR3 spans 13 residues. Trimming left V 3 bases short and J 7 bases short, with 10 bases between. The CDR3 DNA reads TGTGCCAGCAGCTTCCACCAGGGAAATGAGCAGTTCTTC. Translation: CASSFHQGNEQFF.

A few counts support this clonotype. The chain couples TRBV18 to TRBJ2-1; 8 bases are shared with TRBD1. CDR3 length: 15 amino acids. The V gene end was trimmed by 2 bases and the J gene end by 1 base; junction bases not matched to a gene: 1. Germline assignment: CDR1 KGHSH and CDR2 LQKENI. CDR3 in amino acids: CASSPNRGSYNEQFF. Here the CDR3 DNA reads TGTGCCAGCTCACCAAACAGGGGGTCCTACAATGAGCAGTTCTTC.

The chain recombines TRBV10-3 with TRBJ1-5; TRBD1 matches at 8 bases. This CDR3 contains 13 residues. The V gene end was trimmed by 7 bases and the J gene end by 6 bases; junction bases not matched to a gene: 5. CDR1 and CDR2 from the germline V gene are ENHRY and SYGVKD. The CDR3 here is CAITPDRGQPQHF. CDR3 DNA sequence: TGTGCCATCACTCCCGACAGGGGTCAGCCCCAGCATTTT.

This clonotype was counted between two and nine times. The chain uses TRBV5-1 and TRBJ2-5; 8 nucleotides align to TRBD1. The CDR3 runs 15 residues. Germline V gene sequence: CDR1 SGHRS, CDR2 YFSETQ. V lost 4 bases to trimming and J lost 3 bases; unmatched junction nucleotides: 8. Written as DNA, the CDR3 is TGCGCCAGCAGCAGCCCCGGGACAGGAAAAGAGACCCAGTACTTC. Its protein is CASSSPGTGKETQYF.

At least ten counts were recorded for this clonotype. This chain links TRBV7-2 with TRBJ2-5; a weak D match, TRBD1 (6 bases). The CDR3 length is 15 residues. The V gene lost 0 bases and the J gene lost 3 bases, with 11 bases spanning the gap. The germline V gene encodes CDR1 SGHTA and CDR2 FQGNSA. The CDR3 DNA reads TGTGCCAGCAGCTTAGCGCTGGGGGCCGAAGAGACCCAGTACTTC. Protein product: CASSLALGAEETQYF.

This clonotype was seen a handful of times. The chain joins TRBV10-3 to TRBJ2-7; TRBD1 matches 10 bases. Looked up from germline, CDR1 is ENHRY and CDR2 is SYGVKD. The trim removed 3 bases at V and 3 bases at J, leaving 8 bases unmatched. The length of the CDR3 is 16 residues. CDR3 amino acids: CAISDIGGQGFYEQYF. The CDR3 DNA reads TGTGCCATCAGTGATATTGGGGGACAGGGGTTCTACGAGCAGTACTTC.

In this sample, this clonotype turned up a few times. This rearrangement joins TRBV28 to TRBJ2-5; the match to TRBD2 covers 8 bases. Germline V lookup: CDR1 MDHEN, CDR2 SYDVKM. The CDR3 runs to 14 residues. Trimming took 3 bases from V and 1 from J; bases not matched to a gene: 1. CDR3 nucleotides: TGTGCCAGCAGTTTTAGCGGGGCCCAAGAGACCCAGTACTTC. Its protein product is CASSFSGAQETQYF.

The gene calls are TRBV7-9 and TRBJ2-7, with D unresolved. Trimming removed 3 bases at V and 6 bases at J, with 15 bases between. CDR3 length: 14 amino acids. The germline V gene has CDR1 SEHNR and CDR2 FQNEAQ (reference sequence). CDR3 coding DNA: TGTGCCAGCAGCTTCAGAGGACCGTCGTCCGAGCAGTACTTC. It yields the protein CASSFRGPSSEQYF.

This chain connects TRBV27 to TRBJ1-2; possibly TRBD1 for D (6 bases). Trimming stripped 5 bases from V and 4 bases from J, with 14 bases between. The CDR3 has 14 residues. Germline CDR1 and CDR2: MNHEY and SMNVEV (reference sequence). CDR3 nucleotide sequence: TGTGCCAGCAGTCCTTGGGGGGGCCCCTATGGCTACACCTTC. Translated: CASSPWGGPYGYTF.

The chain combines TRBV10-3 with TRBJ2-1; no firm D call. The V end was cut by 7 bases, the J end by 2 bases, with 24 bases between. The CDR3 sequence is 18 residues long. Germline lookup yields CDR1 ENHRY and CDR2 SYGVKD. The CDR3 nucleotides are TGTGCCATCACTTCGGAGTCATCGGGCCCTCCTACCTACAATGAGCAGTTCTTC. Its protein product is CAITSESSGPPTYNEQFF.

The table lists this clonotype with a few counts. The J gene is TRBJ2-7, the V gene TRBV7-2; D possibly corresponds to TRBD1 (6 bases). Trimming removed 5 bases from V and 3 bases from J, with 11 bases in between. The CDR3 is made up of 13 amino acids. Per germline, CDR1 SGHTA and CDR2 FQGNSA. CDR3 protein: CASSPRGGYEQYF. The CDR3, as DNA: TGTGCCAGCAGCCCGCGAGGGGGCTACGAGCAGTACTTC.

A few counts support this clonotype. V is TRBV20-1 and J is TRBJ1-4; possibly TRBD1 for D (5 bases). Per germline, CDR1 DFQATT and CDR2 SNEGSKA (reference sequence). V lost 3 bases and J 4 bases, leaving 9 bases between the germline ends. The CDR3 totals 13 residues. CDR3 DNA: TGCAGTGCTAGGGGGGGGTATAATGAAAAACTGTTTTTT. It codes for CSARGGYNEKLFF.

The chain employs TRBV11-2 and TRBJ2-5; no firm D call. Germline lookup yields CDR1 SGHAT and CDR2 FQNNGV. Between the trimmed V and J ends, which lost 5 bases and 8 bases, there was a span of 12 bases. The CDR3 runs 12 residues. As DNA, the CDR3 is TGTGCCAGCAGCCCAAATAAGAGAACCCAGTACTTC. It codes for CASSPNKRTQYF. Variable domain in full (rest from reference TRBV11-2 and TRBJ2-5): EAGVAQSPRYKIIEKRQSVAFWCNPISGHATLYWYQQILGQGPKLLIQFQNNGVVDDSQLPKDRFSAERLKGVDSTLKIQPAKLEDSAVYLCASSPNKRTQYFGPGTRLLVL.

There are a few counts of this clonotype. J is TRBJ1-2 and V is TRBV29-1; a weak D match, TRBD1 (6 bases). V was clipped by 8 bases and J by 7 bases, with 26 bases between them. The CDR3 covers 15 residues. Germline V lookup: CDR1 SQVTM, CDR2 ANQGSEA. The CDR3 is CSLTQRGDGYSGYTF. The CDR3 DNA is TGCAGCCTAACTCAAAGGGGGGACGGCTACAGTGGCTACACCTTC.

The chain is built from TRBV6-2 or TRBV6-3 and TRBJ2-7; TRBD2 is a possible D gene (6 bases). Germline values: CDR1 MNHEY, CDR2 SVGEGT. V was trimmed by 6 bases and J by 4 bases, leaving 16 bases between them. The CDR3 totals 14 residues. CDR3 sequence: CASRGLLGLYEQYF. CDR3 bases: TGTGCCAGCAGAGGACTGCTGGGACTTTACGAGCAGTACTTC.

The chain combines TRBV10-3 with TRBJ2-3; TRBD2 agrees at 8 bases. From germline, CDR1 is ENHRY and CDR2 SYGVKD. Trimming cost V 6 bases and J 4 bases; bases outside gene matches: 6. This CDR3 is built from 14 residues. The CDR3 DNA reads TGTGCCATCAGCCCCGGGGGGGCCCCAGATACGCAGTATTTT. Translation gives CAISPGGAPDTQYF.